These 32 T cell receptor beta chains came from one sample sequenced in a study of persistence of HIV-infected CD4 T cells. Anti-CD3/anti-CD28 beads served as a nonspecific positive control stimulus. Sorting of responding CD4+ T cells relied on upregulated CD40 ligand together with CD69. Antigen specificity for these receptors is unknown. The immunoSEQ assay was version 4, run in survey mode. Clones were sequenced by immunoSEQ multiplex PCR, and TCRdb holds only the in-frame ones, with some missing. The data show 40,000 to 55,000 clones, around 90% seen once. Sample: CD4+ T cells sorted from PBMCs after approximately 19-hour stimulation, taken from a patient who received antiretroviral therapy. These receptors came from an adult woman with HIV who was CMV-seropositive.

The chain carries TRBV5-6 and TRBJ1-2, with D possibly matching TRBD1 (5 bases). Germline V gene sequence: CDR1 SGHDT, CDR2 YYEEEE. V lost 6 bases and J lost 3, with 12 bases in between. This CDR3 comprises 13 residues. The chain's CDR3 is CASTGGFDYGYTF. CDR3 in DNA: TGTGCCAGCACTGGGGGGTTTGACTATGGCTACACCTTC.

The CDR3 reads CASENGQVGMGTEAFF. The DNA of the CDR3 is TGCGCCAGCGAAAATGGACAAGTAGGTATGGGCACTGAAGCTTTCTTT. This sequence joins TRBV10-2 and TRBJ1-1; possibly TRBD1 for D (5 bases). The CDR3 extends over 16 amino acids. Trimming cost V 8 bases and J 4 bases, with 23 bases left between them. Germline values: CDR1 WSHSY, CDR2 SAAADI.

The chain uses TRBV7-2 and TRBJ2-1; TRBD1 agrees at 9 bases. Germline CDR1 reads SGHTA; CDR2 reads FQGNSA. V dropped 7 bases and J dropped 1; count of bases not matched to a gene: 8. The length of the CDR3 is 16 residues. DNA of the CDR3: TGTGCCAGCATCCCGGACAGGGGAGGTTCCTACAATGAGCAGTTCTTC. Its protein is CASIPDRGGSYNEQFF.

The rearrangement joins TRBV5-1 to TRBJ2-3; TRBD2 matches 9 bases. Per germline, CDR1 SGHRS and CDR2 YFSETQ. Losses at the gene ends were 0 bases for V and 4 bases for J; bases not matched to a gene: 0. The CDR3 length is 14 residues. The CDR3 region has the DNA TGCGCCAGCAGCTTGGGGACTAGCGCAGATACGCAGTATTTT. It codes for CASSLGTSADTQYF.

The V and J genes are TRBV19 and TRBJ1-2; 10 bases fit TRBD1. This CDR3 has 13 amino acids. V shed 10 bases, J shed 3 bases, and the junction held 5 bases outside the gene matches. Per germline, CDR1 LNHDA and CDR2 SQIVND (reference sequence). The CDR3 DNA follows: TGTGCCACCTCGGACAGGGGGGACTATGGCTACACCTTC. This codes for CATSDRGDYGYTF. Complete variable domain (other parts from reference TRBV19 and TRBJ1-2): DGGITQSPKYLFRKEGQNVTLSCEQNLNHDAMYWYRQDPGQGLRLIYYSQIVNDFQKGDIAEGYSVSREKKESFPLTVTSAQKNPTAFYLCATSDRGDYGYTFGSGTRLTVV.

The V call is TRBV4-1, the J call TRBJ1-4, with D hard to call. V lost 6 bases and J lost 2, with 13 bases in between. Looked up from germline, CDR1 is MGHRA and CDR2 is YSYEKL. The CDR3 is made up of 15 amino acids. In nucleotides, the CDR3 is TGCGCCAGCAGGCCCCCGGGAGGGACTAATGAAAAACTGTTTTTT. Translated, it gives CASRPPGGTNEKLFF.

The chain couples TRBV5-8 to TRBJ2-5, with D perhaps TRBD1 (6 bases). The CDR3 has 15 amino acids. Germline values: CDR1 SGHTS, CDR2 YDEGEE. The V and J ends lost 2 bases and 7 bases respectively, with 18 bases between them. CDR3 sequence (DNA): TGTGCCAGCAGCTTACAGGGCTTTGGTATTGGGACCCAGTACTTC. This gives the protein CASSLQGFGIGTQYF.

The chain combines TRBV4-2 with TRBJ1-5; 10 bases line up with TRBD1. Germline values: CDR1 LGHNA, CDR2 YNFKEQ. The CDR3 runs 16 residues. The V segment lost 3 bases and the J segment 7 bases; nucleotides outside the gene matches: 9. The CDR3 is CASSQGTGQGYQPQHF. The CDR3 nucleotides read TGTGCCAGCAGCCAGGGTACGGGACAGGGGTACCAGCCCCAGCATTTT.

The chain employs TRBV6-5 and TRBJ2-7; 7 nucleotides align to TRBD2. V dropped 7 bases and J dropped 2; count of bases not matched to a gene: 8. There are 14 residues in the CDR3. Germline V CDR1 and CDR2: MNHEY, SVGAGI. This chain's CDR3 is CASKRAGSAYEQYV. In DNA, the CDR3 is TGTGCCAGCAAGAGAGCGGGGTCTGCCTACGAGCAGTACGTC.

The rearrangement uses TRBV5-5 and TRBJ1-5, with no clear D. Germline V lookup: CDR1 SGHKS, CDR2 YYEKEE (reference sequence). The length of the CDR3 is 14 residues. Trimming shortened V by 2 bases and J by 11 bases, and 17 bases separated the two germline ends. CDR3 in DNA: TGTGCCAGCAGCTTAAAGGACGTACCTCCGGCCCAGCATTTT. It encodes CASSLKDVPPAQHF.

This clone was counted a few times. This sequence joins TRBV28 and TRBJ1-3, with D perhaps matching TRBD1 (5 bases). The CDR3 contains 10 residues. Trimming stripped 8 bases from V and 7 bases from J, with 6 bases between. Germline CDR1 MDHEN, CDR2 SYDVKM. The CDR3 DNA is TGTGCCAGCGGGGGGAACACCATATATTTT. Residues: CASGGNTIYF.

V is TRBV15 and J is TRBJ2-7; D tentatively fits TRBD1 or TRBD2 (5 bases each). Trimming took 1 base from V and 2 from J, leaving 12 bases between them. The CDR3 extends over 15 amino acids. Germline V gives CDR1 LNHNV, CDR2 YYDKDF (reference sequence). The CDR3 DNA is TGTGCCACCAGCAGAGGTAGGGACGGTGCCTACGAGCAGTACTTC. Residues: CATSRGRDGAYEQYF. Supplemented by reference TRBV15 and TRBJ2-7, the full variable domain reads DAMVIQNPRYQVTQFGKPVTLSCSQTLNHNVMYWYQQKSSQAPKLLFHYYDKDFNNEADTPDNFQSRRPNTSFCFLDIRSPGLGDTAMYLCATSRGRDGAYEQYFGPGTRLTVT.

V usage is TRBV7-2 and J usage is TRBJ2-1; 13 bases line up with TRBD2. J lost 7 bases, V lost 4 bases, and 13 bases had no gene match. Germline loops: CDR1 SGHTA, CDR2 FQGNSA. The CDR3 spans 18 residues. The CDR3 region is CASSSTGLAGARKNEQFF. The CDR3 nucleotides are TGTGCCAGCAGCTCCACCGGACTAGCGGGGGCCAGAAAGAATGAGCAGTTCTTC.

The chain combines TRBV19 with TRBJ2-1; 12 bases agree with TRBD1. This CDR3 has 14 amino acids. The germline V gene has CDR1 LNHDA and CDR2 SQIVND (reference sequence). Trimming at V came to 8 bases and at J to 7 bases, leaving 6 bases not matched to a gene. The CDR3 region is CASCLGQGANEQFF. CDR3 in DNA: TGTGCCAGTTGCCTGGGACAGGGGGCTAATGAGCAGTTCTTC.

The chain carries TRBV2 and TRBJ1-5; weak D call: TRBD1 (6 bases). This CDR3 region has 14 residues. Germline CDR1 reads SNHLY; CDR2 reads FYNNEI. V lost 0 bases to trimming and J lost 5 bases, with 8 bases between them. CDR3 sequence reads: CASSEANRDQPQHF. CDR3 DNA: TGTGCCAGCAGTGAAGCTAACAGGGATCAGCCCCAGCATTTT.

This clone was picked up one time. V gene TRBV29-1 combines with J gene TRBJ2-2; D may correspond to TRBD1 or TRBD2 (5 bases each). The CDR3 contains 12 residues. CDR1 and CDR2 (germline): SQVTM, ANQGSEA. Trimming left V 8 bases short and J 6 bases short, with 13 bases between. CDR3 bases: TGCAGCTCCGCGATGGGGGCCGGGGAGCTGTTTTTT. This sequence encodes CSSAMGAGELFF.

The chain has TRBV10-2 and TRBJ2-7; TRBD1 is a possible D gene (7 bases). CDR3 length equals 14 residues. In germline, CDR1 is WSHSY, CDR2 SAAADI. Trimming removed 2 bases at V and 3 bases at J, with 11 bases between. The CDR3 coding sequence is TGCGCCAGCAGTGAGCCAGGGGGGAACTACGAGCAGTACTTC. This sequence encodes CASSEPGGNYEQYF.

The chain couples TRBV3-1 (or the pseudogene TRBV3-2) to TRBJ1-5, with 8 bases that match TRBD1. V was clipped by 5 bases and J by 7 bases; unmatched bases: 7. This CDR3 region has 14 residues. Germline V gene lookup returns CDR1 LGHDT and CDR2 YNNKEL (reference sequence). The CDR3 loop is CASSSGQDLQPQHF. CDR3 nucleotides: TGTGCCAGCAGCTCGGGACAGGACCTCCAGCCCCAGCATTTT.

This clone was picked up a small number of times. CDR3 region: CASSTTGTGDQPQHF. In DNA form, the CDR3 reads TGTGCCAGCAGCACTACCGGGACAGGGGATCAGCCCCAGCATTTT. V and J are TRBV2 and TRBJ1-5; 10 bases line up with TRBD1. Trimming took 6 bases from V and 5 from J; bases not matched to a gene: 7. The CDR3 sequence is 15 residues long. In germline, CDR1 is SNHLY, CDR2 FYNNEI.

The gene calls are TRBV7-9 and TRBJ1-6, with 7 bases lining up with TRBD1. Trimming took 3 bases from V and 10 from J; bases not matched to a gene: 6. Germline CDR1 is SEHNR and CDR2 is FQNEAQ (reference sequence). The CDR3 contains 14 residues. CDR3 sequence: CASSFGQDGSPLHF. The CDR3 DNA reads as TGTGCCAGCAGCTTCGGACAGGACGGGTCACCCCTCCACTTT.

The count of this clone is one. This rearrangement joins TRBV11-2 to TRBJ2-3, with no clear D. There are 15 residues in the CDR3. Germline CDR1 is SGHAT and CDR2 is FQNNGV. Deletions cut 1 base from V and 6 bases from J, with 14 bases between. The CDR3 reads CASSLASGRFDTQYF. DNA of the CDR3: TGTGCCAGCAGCTTAGCATCGGGTCGATTCGATACGCAGTATTTT.

In its sample, this clone was seen once. V usage is TRBV3-1 (or the pseudogene TRBV3-2) and J usage is TRBJ1-6; TRBD1 agrees at 8 bases. CDR3 length: 15 amino acids. V trimming: 4 bases; J trimming: 9 bases; junction bases outside the gene matches: 8. CDR1 is LGHDT and CDR2 is YNNKEL in the germline V gene (reference sequence). The CDR3 bases are TGTGCCAGCAGCCCGAGACAGGGGCAGGGTTCACCCCTCCACTTT. This encodes CASSPRQGQGSPLHF.

This chain links TRBV9 with TRBJ2-1; D is uncertain. This CDR3 contains 13 residues. The germline gives CDR1 SGDLS, CDR2 YYNGEE. V was shortened by 0 bases and J by 10 bases, with 11 bases between the two germline ends. The CDR3 sequence is CASSVATLREQFF. The CDR3 bases are TGTGCCAGCAGCGTAGCAACCTTAAGGGAGCAGTTCTTC.

V is TRBV10-1 and J is TRBJ1-1; TRBD1 might be the D (6 bases). Germline values: CDR1 WNHNN, CDR2 SYGVQD (reference sequence). The CDR3 is 14 residues long. V lost 0 bases, J lost 3 bases, and 8 bases lay in between. CDR3 DNA: TGCGCCAGCAGTGAGTCACAGGGCTACACTGAAGCTTTCTTT. It yields the protein CASSESQGYTEAFF.

The rearrangement links TRBV5-8 to TRBJ1-6; D is unresolved. V was clipped by 7 bases and J by 0 bases, with 14 bases between them. The germline CDR1 and CDR2 sequences are SGHTS and YDEGEE. There are 16 residues in the CDR3. The CDR3 DNA sequence: TGTGCCAGCGGTATACGGCTAAGCTCCTATAATTCACCCCTCCACTTT. Translating it yields CASGIRLSSYNSPLHF. Full variable domain (missing parts from reference TRBV5-8 and TRBJ1-6): EAGVTQSPTHLIKTRGQQATLRCSPISGHTSVYWYQQALGLGLQFLLWYDEGEERNRGNFPPRFSGRQFPNYSSELNVNALELEDSALYLCASGIRLSSYNSPLHFGNGTRLTVT.

The chain combines TRBV10-2 with TRBJ2-2; 10 nucleotides match TRBD1. The CDR3 is 15 residues long. J lost 3 bases, V lost 10 bases, and 8 bases had no gene match. CDR1 and CDR2 (germline): WSHSY, SAAADI. DNA for the CDR3: TGCGCCACTCGGCCTGGGACAGGGGACACCGGGGAGCTGTTTTTT. Protein: CATRPGTGDTGELFF.

This clone has a single count. The chain recombines TRBV6-5 with TRBJ2-7; 9 bases are shared with TRBD1. From germline, CDR1 is MNHEY and CDR2 SVGAGI. After removal of 6 bases from V and 6 bases from J, the junction contained 12 bases not matched to a gene. The CDR3 is 15 residues long. CDR3 residues: CASRPRDRVSSEQYF. CDR3 in DNA: TGTGCCAGCAGGCCCCGGGACAGGGTATCTAGCGAGCAGTACTTC.

The chain employs TRBV21-1 and TRBJ1-1. TRBV21-1 is a pseudogene segment. CDR3 length: 13 residues. The CDR3 loop is CASRAGGGSEAFF. CDR3 in DNA: TGTGCCAGCCGTGCAGGGGGAGGGTCTGAAGCTTTCTTT.

CDR3 sequence reads: CASSPGQFNQPQHF. The CDR3, as DNA: TGTGCCAGTTCCCCGGGACAGTTCAATCAGCCCCAGCATTTT. The chain joins TRBV6-5 to TRBJ1-5; 7 bases match TRBD1. Germline V gene lookup returns CDR1 MNHEY and CDR2 SVGAGI. The V segment lost 9 bases and the J segment 3 bases; nucleotides outside the gene matches: 8. This CDR3 is built from 14 residues.

This chain uses TRBV29-1 with TRBJ2-3; D is perhaps TRBD1 (6 bases). CDR1 is SQVTM and CDR2 is ANQGSEA in the germline V gene. The CDR3 contains 10 residues. Trimming removed 7 bases from V and 9 bases from J, with 11 bases in between. CDR3 coding DNA: TGCAGCGCTGAGAGGGGGACGCAGTATTTT. This sequence encodes CSAERGTQYF.

The chain is built from TRBV7-6 and TRBJ2-6; D unclear. This CDR3 is built from 14 residues. V was trimmed by 8 bases and J by 0 bases, leaving 8 bases between them. CDR1 is SGHVS and CDR2 is FNYEAQ in the germline V gene. DNA for the CDR3: TGTGCCAGCGGCGGTGTCTCTGGGGCCAACGTCCTGACTTTC. It encodes CASGGVSGANVLTF.

This chain uses TRBV6-2 or TRBV6-3 with TRBJ1-4, with 9 bases matching TRBD1. This CDR3 contains 14 residues. With 6 bases clipped from V and 10 bases from J, the junction kept 9 bases outside the gene matches. Germline values: CDR1 MNHEY, CDR2 SVGEGT. The CDR3 spells CASSQGQGTGKLFF. DNA of the CDR3: TGTGCCAGCAGCCAGGGACAGGGTACAGGAAAACTGTTTTTT.